There are many counts of the clone carrying this T cell receptor beta chain. On the basis of clinical symptoms, serum thyroxine and TRAb, thyroid ultrasound and orbital computed tomography, diagnoses were made. V was pared by 4 bases and J by 7 bases, with 23 bases between. In germline, CDR1 is MDHEN, CDR2 SYDVKM. The CDR3 runs to 17 residues. TCR beta CDR3 regions were amplified from RNA. Using the HTBI primer set, a first-round RT-PCR was run on the TCR CDR3. TCRdb re-called the multiplex PCR reads with MiXCR, one entry per CDR3 protein. Among about half a million distinct CDR3 sequences listed, roughly 15% were seen once. The sample originates from a study of T cells in Graves' hyperthyroidism and ophthalmopathy.

The sample taken for sequencing was blood. The chain uses TRBV28 and TRBJ1-5; TRBD1 is a possible D gene (5 bases). This sequence was found in a woman aged 25 to 39 with Graves' ophthalmopathy. In DNA form, the CDR3 reads TGTGCCAGCAGTTCCTCCTGGACACGAGTAGGAAGGCAGCCCCAGCATTTT. This gives the protein CASSSSWTRVGRQPQHF.